Each of the 16 T cell receptor beta chains below was sequenced from the same sample in a study of shared clonotypes between healthy human individuals. Libraries were prepared by immunoSEQ multiplex PCR; TCRdb keeps only in-frame clonotypes and omits some of them. The data contain around 750,000 clones, roughly 70% of them seen just once; the ten biggest clones take up around 1.6%. The specimen sequenced was memory CD4+ T cells sorted from blood. Sample subset: CD45RA-negative fraction. Every receptor here comes from a woman aged 25 to 39 in good health.

Of note for this clone: Other DNA sequences in this specimen translate into the identical CDR3. V and J are TRBV11-2 and TRBJ2-2; TRBD1 matches at 8 bases. Germline V gives CDR1 SGHAT, CDR2 FQNNGV. J lost 5 bases, V lost 5 bases, and 4 bases had no gene match. The CDR3 length is 14 residues. The CDR3 spells CASSRQGATGELFF. CDR3 nucleotide sequence: TGTGCCAGCAGCCGCCAGGGGGCAACCGGGGAGCTGTTTTTT.

This chain connects TRBV28 to TRBJ2-1; D is ambiguous. With 7 bases removed from V and 3 bases from J, the gap between germline ends came to 7 bases. This CDR3 is 12 amino acids long. Germline CDR1 MDHEN, CDR2 SYDVKM. The CDR3 coding sequence is TGTGCCAGCACTCTTGGCTACAATGAGCAGTTCTTC. This translates into CASTLGYNEQFF.

This clone was recorded once. The DNA for the CDR3 is TGTGCCAGCAGTAAACGACGGCAGAGACAGGGCAATCAGCCCCAGCATTTT. Encoded protein: CASSKRRQRQGNQPQHF. The chain employs TRBV2 and TRBJ1-5, with D possibly TRBD1 on 6 matching bases. Germline lookup yields CDR1 SNHLY and CDR2 FYNNEI. V gave up 5 bases and J gave up 2 bases, with 19 bases separating them. CDR3 length equals 17 residues.

The chain recombines TRBV27 with TRBJ1-3; D call uncertain. Germline CDR1 reads MNHEY; CDR2 reads SMNVEV (reference sequence). The CDR3 is 13 amino acids. The V end lost 2 bases, the J end lost 2 bases, and 4 bases lay between the germline ends. CDR3 nucleotides: TGTGCCAGCAGTTTAGGGGCTGGAAACACCATATATTTT. Its protein is CASSLGAGNTIYF.

The chain couples TRBV30 to TRBJ1-4; D is undetermined. The CDR3 has 13 amino acids. V was shortened by 3 bases and J by 8 bases, with 13 bases between the two germline ends. The germline CDR1 and CDR2 sequences are GTSNPN and SVGIG (reference sequence). The DNA of the CDR3 is TGTGCCTGGAGCGTGGGGTCTGACGAAAAACTGTTTTTT. Residues: CAWSVGSDEKLFF. Complete variable domain (other parts from reference TRBV30 and TRBJ1-4): SQTIHQWPATLVQPVGSPLSLECTVEGTSNPNLYWYRQAAGRGLQLLFYSVGIGQISSEVPQNLSASRPQDRQFILSSKKLLLSDSGFYLCAWSVGSDEKLFFGSGTQLSVL.

This sequence joins TRBV5-1 and TRBJ2-6; tentative D call: TRBD1 (6 bases). CDR1 and CDR2 from the germline V gene are SGHRS and YFSETQ. V lost 3 bases and J 4 bases, leaving 14 bases between the germline ends. The CDR3 is 16 residues long. CDR3 nucleotides: TGCGCCAGCAGCTCGGGGACATTAGGAGGGGCCAACGTCCTGACTTTC. It is translated as CASSSGTLGGANVLTF.

Only one count was recorded for this clone. The J gene is TRBJ2-2, the V gene TRBV28; TRBD1 agrees at 7 bases. Trimming took 5 bases from V and 4 from J; bases not matched to a gene: 4. The V gene's germline CDR1 is MDHEN and CDR2 SYDVKM. The length of the CDR3 is 14 residues. CDR3 protein: CASSTGTVTGELFF. The CDR3 DNA follows: TGTGCCAGCAGTACTGGGACAGTCACCGGGGAGCTGTTTTTT.

The chain couples TRBV11-2 to TRBJ2-6; D is undetermined. The ends were cut back, 6 bases at V and 4 bases at J, with 13 bases in the middle. The germline CDR1 and CDR2 sequences are SGHAT and FQNNGV. The CDR3 consists of 15 residues. The CDR3 here is CASSSVVGGANVLTF. DNA for the CDR3: TGTGCCAGCAGTTCAGTAGTAGGAGGGGCCAACGTCCTGACTTTC.

V gene TRBV6-5 combines with J gene TRBJ1-1, with D possibly being TRBD1 (5 bases). The CDR3 sequence is 14 residues long. Germline CDR1 and CDR2: MNHEY and SVGAGI. Trimming removed 2 bases from V and 4 bases from J, with 11 bases in between. CDR3 in DNA: TGTGCCAGCAGTTACGACTGGGGGGGCACTGAAGCTTTCTTT. This translates into CASSYDWGGTEAFF.

This chain joins TRBV6-5 and TRBJ1-3; D is perhaps TRBD1 (6 bases). Trimming removed 0 bases from V and 4 bases from J, with 10 bases in between. CDR1 MNHEY and CDR2 SVGAGI come from the germline V gene. The CDR3 covers 15 residues. DNA of the CDR3: TGTGCCAGCAGTTACTCGTCGGGGGCCGGAAACACCATATATTTT. This translates into CASSYSSGAGNTIYF.

A single count supports this clone. The genes are TRBV6-5 and TRBJ2-7; D gene ambiguous. The CDR3 length is 14 residues. Trimming took off 5 bases at V and 6 bases at J, with 17 bases between the two ends. Looked up from germline, CDR1 is MNHEY and CDR2 is SVGAGI. This chain's CDR3 is CASSGLRSSPEQYF. For the CDR3, the DNA is TGTGCCAGCAGTGGATTACGATCCTCCCCCGAGCAGTACTTC.

This chain joins TRBV5-4 and TRBJ2-7, with a tentative D call TRBD1 (5 bases). The CDR3 is 11 amino acids. V lost 4 bases, J lost 6 bases, and 8 bases lay in between. The germline gives CDR1 SGHNT, CDR2 YYREEE (reference sequence). The CDR3 reads CASSTDSEQYF. The CDR3 nucleotides read TGTGCCAGCAGCACAGACAGCGAGCAGTACTTC.

This sequence joins TRBV4-1 and TRBJ2-7, with a tentative D call TRBD1 (6 bases). Germline CDR1 MGHRA, CDR2 YSYEKL. Trimming pared 4 bases from V and 4 bases from J, leaving 8 bases between. This CDR3 contains 12 residues. The CDR3 spells CASSPQGYEQYF. The CDR3 DNA follows: TGCGCCAGCAGCCCACAGGGATACGAGCAGTACTTC.

The V and J genes are TRBV5-1 and TRBJ2-7; 11 bases agree with TRBD2. V lost 0 bases and J lost 4; bases outside the gene matches: 6. Germline CDR1 SGHRS, CDR2 YFSETQ. This CDR3 has 16 amino acids. CDR3 in DNA: TGCGCCAGCAGCTTGGGATCGGGACTAGCGGCATACGAGCAGTACTTC. Protein: CASSLGSGLAAYEQYF.

This sequence joins TRBV11-2 and TRBJ2-5; no reliable D call. The DNA end favors TRBJ2-7, so the J call may be wrong. Germline-derived CDR1 and CDR2 are SGHAT and FQNNGV. The CDR3 contains 11 residues. The CDR3 sequence: CASSQAIEQYF. CDR3 bases: TGTGCCAGCAGCCAAGCCATCGAGCAGTACTTC.

The chain combines TRBV21-1 with TRBJ2-7; the table's D call of TRBD1 was not tested on the DNA. TRBV21-1 is designated a pseudogene. This CDR3 is built from 14 residues. CDR3 nucleotide sequence: TGTGCCAGCAGCTCAGGGGCAGGGAACTACGAGCAGTACTTC. Protein product: CASSSGAGNYEQYF.